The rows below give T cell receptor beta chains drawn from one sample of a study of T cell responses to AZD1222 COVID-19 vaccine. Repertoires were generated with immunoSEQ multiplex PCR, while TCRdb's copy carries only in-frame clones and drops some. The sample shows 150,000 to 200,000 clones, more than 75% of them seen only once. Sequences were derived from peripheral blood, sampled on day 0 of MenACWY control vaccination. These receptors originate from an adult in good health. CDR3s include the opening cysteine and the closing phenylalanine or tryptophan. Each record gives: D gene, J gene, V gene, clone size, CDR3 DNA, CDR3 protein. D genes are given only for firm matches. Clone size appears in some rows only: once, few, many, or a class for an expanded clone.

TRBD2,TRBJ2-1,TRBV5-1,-,TGCGCCAGCAGCTTTAGCGGGGGGTCTAATGAGCAGTTCTTC,CASSFSGGSNEQFF
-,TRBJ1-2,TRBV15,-,TGTGCCACCAGTCCCAGGGAGGGCTATGGCTACACCTTC,CATSPREGYGYTF
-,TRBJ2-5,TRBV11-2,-,TGTGCCAGCAGCTTACAGCTCCAAGAGACCCAGTACTTC,CASSLQLQETQYF
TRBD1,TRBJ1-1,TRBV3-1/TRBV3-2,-,TGTGCCAGCAGCCAAGGGCGGACAGGGGGGAGGGAAAACACTGAAGCTTTCTTT,CASSQGRTGGRENTEAFF
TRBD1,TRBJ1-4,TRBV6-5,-,TGTGCCAGCAGTTACTCAACAGGGGATGAAAAACTGTTTTTT,CASSYSTGDEKLFF
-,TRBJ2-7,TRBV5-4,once,TGTGCCAGCAGCTACGGGACGTCGGGAAGGGACGAGCAGTACTTC,CASSYGTSGRDEQYF
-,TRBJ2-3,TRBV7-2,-,TGTGCCAGCAGCTTAGTGGAGGGTTGGACAGATACGCAGTATTTT,CASSLVEGWTDTQYF
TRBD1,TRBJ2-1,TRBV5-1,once,TGCGCCAGCAGCCCATGGGGACAGGGGAATAATGAGCAGTTCTTC,CASSPWGQGNNEQFF
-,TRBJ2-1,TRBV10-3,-,TGTGCCATCAGTCGGCCCCAGCAACCCAATGAGCAGTTCTTC,CAISRPQQPNEQFF
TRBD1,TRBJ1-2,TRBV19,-,TGTGCCAGTAGTAAGACCGGGACAGGGTTGGTCTATGGCTACACCTTC,CASSKTGTGLVYGYTF
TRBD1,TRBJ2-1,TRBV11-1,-,TGTGCCAGCAGCTTAACCGGGACAGGGCACAATGAGCAGTTCTTC,CASSLTGTGHNEQFF
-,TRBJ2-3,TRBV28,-,TGTGCCAGCAGTTTTCAGGGCACAGATACGCAGTATTTT,CASSFQGTDTQYF
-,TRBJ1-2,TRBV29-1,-,TGCAGCGTCGACTTAGTTTCCTATGGCTACACCTTC,CSVDLVSYGYTF
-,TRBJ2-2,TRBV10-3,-,TGTGCCATCAGTGAGTCCCAGGGCGGGACCGCCGGGGAGCTGTTTTTT,CAISESQGGTAGELFF
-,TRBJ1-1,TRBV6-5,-,TGTGCCAGCTTTACCGGGACGGCGAACACTGAAGCTTTCTTT,CASFTGTANTEAFF
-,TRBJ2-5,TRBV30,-,TGTGCCTGGAGTGCGGACTTGACCAAGACCCAGTACTTC,CAWSADLTKTQYF
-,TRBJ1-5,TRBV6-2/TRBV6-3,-,TGTGCCAGCAGTTTTGGGTACAATCAGCCCCAGCATTTT,CASSFGYNQPQHF
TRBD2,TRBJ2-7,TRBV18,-,TGTGCCAGCTCACCAGGACTAGCGGGAGCTTCCTACGAGCAGTACTTC,CASSPGLAGASYEQYF
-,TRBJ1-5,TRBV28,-,TGTGCCAGCAGTTTTAGGTATAGCAATCAGCCCCAGCATTTT,CASSFRYSNQPQHF
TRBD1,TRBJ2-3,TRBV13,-,TGTGCCAGCAGCTTGAGGGGGCTAGGCACAGATACGCAGTATTTT,CASSLRGLGTDTQYF
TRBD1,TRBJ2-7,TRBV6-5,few,TGTGCCAGCAGCCTGACAGGGCCCCTTAACGAGCAGTACTTC,CASSLTGPLNEQYF
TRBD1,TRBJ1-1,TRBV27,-,TGTGCCAGCGGATGGGACAGGGGGAGAGCGAGGACTGAAGCTTTCTTT,CASGWDRGRARTEAFF